The 23 T cell receptor beta chains below come from one sample, sequenced in a study of tumor and adjacent non-tumor tissue in lung cancer. TCRbeta libraries were built with three rounds of nested PCR, modified from ARM-PCR. One entry per CDR3 protein, called by TCRdb with MiXCR from the multiplex PCR reads. The data show around 210,000 distinct CDR3 sequences, approximately 74% seen once. The template was RNA from unsorted bulk tissue. Sequenced material: lung tumor tissue. The receptors here all came from a man aged 55 to 70 with non-small cell lung cancer.

The chain links TRBV29-1 to TRBJ2-1, with 7 nucleotides matching TRBD1. Looked up from germline, CDR1 is SQVTM and CDR2 is ANQGSEA. With V trimmed by 7 bases and J by 0 bases, 12 bases remained unmatched. The CDR3 contains 16 residues. The CDR3 spells CSATRFRGSSYNEQFF. Written as DNA, the CDR3 is TGCAGCGCTACTAGGTTCAGGGGGAGCTCCTACAATGAGCAGTTCTTC.

In the case of this clonotype: Being one base from a much bigger clone, this may be a read error. The chain is built from TRBV20-1 and TRBJ1-1; D unclear. Germline-derived CDR1 and CDR2 are DFQATT and SNEGSKA (reference sequence). The CDR3 has 14 amino acids. In nucleotides, the CDR3 is TGCAGTGCTAGAGATATGAGGGCGAACCCTGAAGCTTTCTTT. Translation: CSARDMRANPEAFF.

The count of this clonotype is one. A read error may be the cause here, since a much bigger clone is one base away. The chain couples TRBV20-1 to TRBJ2-7, with 9 bases lining up with TRBD2. CDR3 length: 14 amino acids. Losses at the gene ends were 5 bases for V and 2 bases for J; bases not matched to a gene: 7. Germline CDR1 DFQATT, CDR2 SNEGSKA (reference sequence). The DNA for the CDR3 is TGCAGTGCTTTACTTAGCGGGAGTCCCTACGAGCAGTACTTC. Residues: CSALLSGSPYEQYF.

V gene TRBV7-9 combines with J gene TRBJ2-7; D gene ambiguous. The CDR3 totals 15 residues. Germline CDR1 and CDR2: SEHNR and FQNEAQ (reference sequence). CDR3 sequence (DNA): TGTGACAGTAGCACTCCAGACCCAGATGAAGGCGATCAGTACTTC. This gives the protein CDSSTPDPDEGDQYF. Drawing the rest from reference TRBV7-9 and TRBJ2-7, the complete variable domain is DTGVSQNPRHKITKRGQNVTFRCDPISEHNRLYWYRQTLGQGPEFLTYFQNEAQLEKSRLLSDRFSAERPKGSFSTLEIQRTEQGDSAMYLCDSSTPDPDEGDQYFGPGTRLTVT.

About this clonotype itself: This sequence may be a read error, since a much larger clone differs from it by one base. The V call is TRBV12-3 or TRBV12-4, the J call TRBJ1-5, with TRBD1 identical over 8 bases. The CDR3 runs 16 residues. The CDR3 DNA is TGTGCCAGCAGTTTTCGACAGGGGAGCGGCAATCAGCACCAGCATTTT. It is translated as CASSFRQGSGNQHQHF.

As for this clonotype: A single base separates this from a much larger clone, so it may be a read error. The chain is built from TRBV6-1 and TRBJ2-7, with TRBD1 as a possible D gene (6 bases). Germline V gives CDR1 MNHNS, CDR2 SASEGT. The CDR3 spans 13 residues. This chain's CDR3 is CSSIRGQTYEQYF. As DNA, the CDR3 is TGTTCCAGCATCAGAGGACAGACCTACGAGCAGTACTTC.

In its sample, this clonotype was seen once. The junction differs from germline at one of its ends, possibly a read error. This chain connects TRBV11-1 to TRBJ2-1, with a tentative D call TRBD2 (5 bases). Germline V CDR1 and CDR2: SGHAT, FQDESV (reference sequence). The CDR3 is 13 residues long. The CDR3 is CASSLAFLLTQFF. DNA of the CDR3: TGTGCTAGCAGCTTAGCGTTCTTGCTAACCCAGTTCTTC.

The chain couples TRBV5-5 to TRBJ2-7, with 9 bases matching TRBD1. The trim removed 4 bases at V and 4 bases at J, leaving 9 bases unmatched. The CDR3 has 15 residues. The germline CDR1 and CDR2 sequences are SGHKS and YYEKEE (reference sequence). As DNA, the CDR3 is TGTGCCAGCAGCCCGGGACAGGGCGGACGATACGAGCAGTACTTC. Its protein is CASSPGQGGRYEQYF.

Concerning this clonotype itself: The CDR3 end shows no conserved phenylalanine or tryptophan, and so a read error is likely. V gene TRBV5-1 combines with J gene TRBJ1-1, with D hard to call. The CDR3 covers 15 residues. CDR1 and CDR2 (germline): SGHRS, YFSETQ. Trimming left V 0 bases short and J 2 bases short, with 11 bases between. Here the CDR3 reads CASSLVSVGNTEAFS. In DNA form, the CDR3 reads TGCGCCAGCAGCTTGGTTAGCGTCGGTAACACTGAAGCTTTCTCT.

With regard to this clonotype: Since the CDR3 does not end with the conserved phenylalanine or tryptophan, this likely comes from a read error. The gene calls are TRBV6-5 and TRBJ2-7; 7 positions agree with TRBD1. Germline-derived CDR1 and CDR2 are MNHEY and SVGAGI. The CDR3 runs to 15 residues. Here the CDR3 reads CASSYSSQGAYEQYL. CDR3 DNA sequence: TGTGCGAGCAGTTACTCGAGTCAGGGGGCCTACGAGCAGTACCTT.

About this clonotype: This clone may be a read error of a much larger clone one base away. The chain combines TRBV5-4 with TRBJ1-4, with D perhaps matching TRBD1 (5 bases). CDR1 is SGHNT and CDR2 is YYREEE in the germline V gene (reference sequence). This CDR3 has 15 residues. The CDR3 loop is CTSSLGTQSEEKLFF. CDR3 nucleotide sequence: TGTACCAGCAGCTTGGGGACCCAATCAGAGGAAAAACTGTTTTTT.

A note on this clonotype: At one boundary the junction diverges from the germline segment, which might be a read error. The rearrangement links TRBV6-5 to TRBJ2-5; TRBD2 is a possible D gene (6 bases). The CDR3 is 17 amino acids. CDR1 is MNHEY, CDR2 SVGAGI, per germline. CDR3 region: CASGSGISGPRVETQCF. The CDR3 DNA is TGTGCCTCCGGTTCCGGGATTAGCGGTCCCAGGGTAGAGACCCAGTGCTTC.

Remarks on this clonotype: The final CDR3 position lacks the conserved phenylalanine or tryptophan, pointing to a likely read error. This chain links TRBV20-1 with TRBJ1-2; D might be TRBD1 (6 bases). The V end lost 6 bases, the J end lost 8 bases, and 25 bases lay between the germline ends. There are 15 residues in the CDR3. CDR1 DFQATT and CDR2 SNEGSKA come from the germline V gene (reference sequence). CDR3: CSAPEGVRGLGGYTL. The CDR3 nucleotides read TGCAGTGCACCTGAGGGGGTACGGGGATTAGGAGGCTACACCTTA.

The rearrangement uses TRBV20-1 and TRBJ2-3; TRBD2 matches at 11 bases. V dropped 0 bases and J dropped 2; count of bases not matched to a gene: 4. CDR1 DFQATT and CDR2 SNEGSKA come from the germline V gene (reference sequence). The CDR3 has 16 amino acids. CDR3 in DNA: TGCAGTGCTAGAGATAGACTAGCGGGGCTCACAGATACGCAGTATTTT. The encoded protein is CSARDRLAGLTDTQYF.

This clonotype was seen once. This may arise from a read error, as a much more abundant clone is one base away. In DNA form, the CDR3 reads TGCGGTGCTCCCCCCTTTTACGCCAGGGGAACCAATGAGCAGTTCTTC. This translates into CGAPPFYARGTNEQFF. This chain uses TRBV20-1 with TRBJ2-1; D might be TRBD1 (6 bases). CDR3 length: 16 amino acids. Germline-derived CDR1 and CDR2 are DFQATT and SNEGSKA (reference sequence).

The CDR3 region is CASSFWGDFQETQYF. As DNA, the CDR3 is TGTGCCAGCAGTTTTTGGGGGGATTTCCAAGAGACCCAGTACTTC. V is TRBV28 and J is TRBJ2-5; a possible D gene is TRBD2 (6 bases). The CDR3 is 15 residues long. The germline gives CDR1 MDHEN, CDR2 SYDVKM. Between the trimmed V and J ends, which lost 3 bases and 1 base, there was a span of 12 bases.

About this clonotype: The junction differs from germline at one of its ends, possibly a read error. The J gene is TRBJ2-3, the V gene TRBV20-1; tentative D call: TRBD2 (6 bases). The CDR3 consists of 15 residues. Germline V gives CDR1 DFQATT, CDR2 SNEGSKA (reference sequence). CDR3 DNA: TGCAGTGCTAGAGATCGACTAGTGAGCATAGATATGCAGTATTTT. This sequence encodes CSARDRLVSIDMQYF.

This clonotype was detected a few times. This may be a read error: a much more frequent sequence differs by one nucleotide. V gene TRBV4-2 combines with J gene TRBJ1-2, with 7 bases fitting TRBD1. The CDR3 runs 12 residues. Per germline, CDR1 LGHNA and CDR2 YNFKEQ. V was pared by 10 bases and J by 5 bases, with 7 bases of the junction left unmatched. The CDR3 nucleotides are TGTGCCAATACGACAGGGAAGTATGGCTACACCTTC. This sequence encodes CANTTGKYGYTF.

This clonotype appeared a single time. The chain uses TRBV24-1 and TRBJ2-1; a weak D match, TRBD2 (5 bases). The CDR3 consists of 16 residues. Per the germline V gene, CDR1 is KGHDR and CDR2 is SFDVKD. With 4 bases removed from V and 0 bases from J, the gap between germline ends came to 12 bases. Here the CDR3 DNA reads TGTGCCACCAGTGACCAGACGGGGAGCTCCTACAATGAGCAGTTCTTC. Encoded protein: CATSDQTGSSYNEQFF.

This clonotype was seen many times. CDR3 amino acids: CSASRQGAGETQYF. The CDR3 nucleotides read TGCAGTGCTTCCCGACAGGGGGCCGGGGAGACCCAGTACTTC. This chain uses TRBV20-1 with TRBJ2-5; the match to TRBD1 covers 10 bases. The CDR3 runs 14 residues. V lost 5 bases and J lost 5; bases outside the gene matches: 8. CDR1 is DFQATT and CDR2 is SNEGSKA in the germline V gene (reference sequence).

The J gene is TRBJ1-2, the V gene TRBV28; a possible D gene is TRBD1 (5 bases). This CDR3 contains 14 residues. In germline, CDR1 is MDHEN, CDR2 SYDVKM. Trimming pared 6 bases from V and 5 bases from J, leaving 16 bases between. CDR3 DNA: TGTGCCAGCAGCTACTCATCCGGGGGATATGGCTACACCTTC. It encodes CASSYSSGGYGYTF.

The V and J genes are TRBV20-1 and TRBJ2-3; 9 bases match TRBD2. The CDR3 sequence is 18 residues long. CDR1 is DFQATT and CDR2 is SNEGSKA in the germline V gene (reference sequence). Trimming removed 4 bases from V and 9 bases from J; junction bases left unmatched: 23. CDR3: CSAIPLSGSLRSRDTQYF. CDR3 DNA sequence: TGCAGTGCTATCCCCCTTAGCGGGAGCCTGCGTAGCAGAGACACGCAGTATTTT.

This clonotype was detected once. The junction departs from the called germline gene at one end, perhaps through a read error. This chain links TRBV6-1 with TRBJ1-1; D remains ambiguous. There are 13 residues in the CDR3. The V gene's germline CDR1 is MNHNS and CDR2 SASEGT. The CDR3 protein is CASNKVGNTQAFF. The CDR3 coding sequence is TGTGCCAGTAACAAGGTGGGGAACACTCAAGCTTTCTTT.